Presented here are 21 T cell receptor beta chains from one specimen sequenced in a study of blood T cells in healthy people across ages. Next came a second PCR, run for about 7 to 12 cycles, which used a sample-barcoded 5' primer along with a J-beta primer mix. TCRdb recomputed calls from the 5' RACE reads with MiXCR, one row per CDR3 protein. This table has 1.5 million to 2 million distinct CDR3 sequences, about 31% appearing once. The sample taken for sequencing was blood. The source of these receptors is a woman aged 25-40 years in good health.

In this sample, this clonotype turned up a few times. The genes are TRBV27 and TRBJ2-3; 7 bases align to TRBD1. The CDR3 is 14 residues long. Losses at the gene ends were 4 bases for V and 11 bases for J; bases not matched to a gene: 12. Germline CDR1 is MNHEY and CDR2 is SMNVEV (reference sequence). The CDR3 protein is CASSSTITGARQYF. In DNA, the CDR3 is TGTGCCAGCAGTTCGACGATCACAGGGGCGAGGCAGTATTTT.

There are many counts of this clonotype. The chain links TRBV5-5 to TRBJ2-1; 7 nucleotides match TRBD2. Looked up from germline, CDR1 is SGHKS and CDR2 is YYEKEE (reference sequence). V shed 3 bases and J 5 bases; nucleotides not matched to a gene: 5. The CDR3 contains 14 residues. The CDR3 coding sequence is TGTGCCAGCAGCTGGGCGGGGACTAACAATGAGCAGTTCTTC. Its translation is CASSWAGTNNEQFF.

The chain links TRBV7-2 to TRBJ1-2, with TRBD1 as a possible D gene (5 bases). The CDR3 runs to 14 residues. The germline V gene has CDR1 SGHTA and CDR2 FQGNSA. Trimming took off 6 bases at V and 1 base at J, with 12 bases between the two ends. DNA for the CDR3: TGTGCCAGCAGTCCCCAGGGCATTAACTATGGCTACACCTTC. It encodes CASSPQGINYGYTF.

With respect to this clonotype: Germline is not matched at one junction end, which may reflect a read error. The chain employs TRBV30 and TRBJ1-6; a possible D gene is TRBD1 (5 bases). The CDR3 has 15 residues. Germline V gives CDR1 GTSNPN, CDR2 SVGIG (reference sequence). Here the CDR3 DNA reads TGTACCTGCCCCGGGGCGTCCTCCTATAATTCACCCCTCCACTTT. Its protein product is CTCPGASSYNSPLHF.

Concerning this clonotype: A much more abundant neighbour one base away suggests this may be a read error. The J gene is TRBJ2-7, the V gene TRBV29-1; D may be TRBD1 (5 bases). Between the trimmed V and J ends, which lost 8 bases and 2 bases, there was a span of 13 bases. In germline, CDR1 is SQVTM, CDR2 ANQGSEA. The CDR3 extends over 12 amino acids. CDR3 sequence (DNA): TGCAGCATCGCGACAGAGCCCTACGAGCAGTACTTC. Its translation is CSIATEPYEQYF.

This chain joins TRBV27 and TRBJ2-5, with 8 bases matching TRBD1. Looked up from germline, CDR1 is MNHEY and CDR2 is SMNVEV (reference sequence). CDR3 length: 13 amino acids. The DNA of the CDR3 is TGTCCTCCTCCTTTCCAGGGGGCAGAGACCCAGTACTTC. Its translation is CPPPFQGAETQYF.

This clonotype was counted at least ten times. CDR3 sequence (DNA): TGTGCCACCAGTGACCCGACAGGTCGACTCTCCTACAATGAGCAGTTCTTC. Encoded protein: CATSDPTGRLSYNEQFF. The chain combines TRBV24-1 with TRBJ2-1; weak D call: TRBD1 (6 bases). CDR3 length equals 17 residues. V was trimmed by 4 bases and J by 0 bases, leaving 15 bases between them. Germline V lookup: CDR1 KGHDR, CDR2 SFDVKD.

This clonotype was seen only a few times. The chain employs TRBV11-2 and TRBJ2-2, with D possibly being TRBD1 (6 bases). Germline values: CDR1 SGHAT, CDR2 FQNNGV. Deletions cut 3 bases from V and 0 bases from J, with 17 bases between. CDR3 length equals 18 residues. The CDR3 spells CASSFDRSLVSNTGELFF. In DNA, the CDR3 is TGTGCCAGCAGCTTCGACAGGTCCTTAGTCTCGAACACCGGGGAGCTGTTTTTT.

This clonotype appeared many times. The chain joins TRBV12-3 or TRBV12-4 to TRBJ1-2; 8 bases are a match to TRBD1. This CDR3 is built from 14 residues. The V segment lost 3 bases and the J segment 8 bases; nucleotides outside the gene matches: 8. CDR3 DNA sequence: TGTGCCAGCAGTTTGGGCACAGGGGGGTACGGCTACACCTTC. Protein: CASSLGTGGYGYTF.

This clonotype was counted only a few times. The J gene is TRBJ2-1, the V gene TRBV12-3 or TRBV12-4; perhaps TRBD2 as D (5 bases). The CDR3 spans 9 residues. Trimming pared 9 bases from V and 10 bases from J, leaving 7 bases between. The CDR3 protein is CASGEEQFF. CDR3 bases: TGTGCCAGTGGGGAGGAGCAGTTCTTC.

This clonotype has more than one count but fewer than ten. The chain has TRBV4-1 and TRBJ2-4; D gene uncertain. Germline V gene sequence: CDR1 MGHRA, CDR2 YSYEKL. This CDR3 region has 17 residues. V was clipped by 4 bases and J by 3 bases, with 19 bases between them. CDR3 region: CASSPFYSNWVKNIQYF. The CDR3 nucleotides are TGCGCCAGCAGCCCCTTTTATTCTAACTGGGTCAAAAACATTCAGTACTTC.

V and J are TRBV6-1 and TRBJ2-6; the D gene is possibly TRBD1 (6 bases). Per germline, CDR1 MNHNS and CDR2 SASEGT. V was trimmed by 6 bases and J by 2 bases, leaving 8 bases between them. CDR3 length: 14 residues. CDR3 nucleotide sequence: TGTGCCAGCAGACAGGGACCTGGGGCCAACGTCCTGACTTTC. Protein: CASRQGPGANVLTF.

This clonotype was counted between two and nine times. The gene calls are TRBV24-1 and TRBJ2-1; TRBD2 is a possible D gene (6 bases). This CDR3 has 14 residues. Per the germline V gene, CDR1 is KGHDR and CDR2 is SFDVKD. V was clipped by 9 bases and J by 1 base, with 12 bases between them. CDR3 DNA: TGTGCCACCGCGGCGGCGGGATCCTACAATGAGCAGTTCTTC. Its protein is CATAAAGSYNEQFF.

This clonotype has only a few counts. The gene calls are TRBV27 and TRBJ2-6, with D unresolved. Germline loops: CDR1 MNHEY, CDR2 SMNVEV (reference sequence). V was pared by 6 bases and J by 0 bases, with 12 bases between. This CDR3 region has 16 residues. The CDR3, as DNA: TGTGCCAGCAGCCTTATGTGGAGCTCTGGGGCCAACGTCCTGACTTTC. Translating gives CASSLMWSSGANVLTF. The complete variable domain, with remaining parts taken from reference TRBV27 and TRBJ2-6, reads EAQVTQNPRYLITVTGKKLTVTCSQNMNHEYMSWYRQDPGLGLRQIYYSMNVEVTDKGDVPEGYKVSRKEKRNFPLILESPSPNQTSLYFCASSLMWSSGANVLTFGAGSRLTVL.

This clonotype was seen repeatedly, ten times or more. V is TRBV12-3 or TRBV12-4 and J is TRBJ2-5, with D perhaps matching TRBD2 (5 bases). There are 12 residues in the CDR3. V was shortened by 5 bases and J by 5 bases, with 9 bases between the two germline ends. CDR3 loop: CASSASRETQYF. In DNA, the CDR3 is TGTGCCAGCAGTGCTAGCCGCGAGACCCAGTACTTC.

A remark on this clonotype: Relative to the germline gene, one junction end is altered; a read error may explain this. The V gene is TRBV9, the J gene TRBJ2-3; 8 bases agree with TRBD1. Germline V gives CDR1 SGDLS, CDR2 YYNGEE. The length of the CDR3 is 15 residues. CDR3 sequence (DNA): TGTGCCGGCAGCGTTCAGGGGGCTCGCACAGATACGCAGTATTTT. This encodes CAGSVQGARTDTQYF.

This clonotype was seen more than once but under ten times. J is TRBJ2-7 and V is TRBV27; TRBD1 agrees at 7 bases. This CDR3 contains 16 residues. Per the germline V gene, CDR1 is MNHEY and CDR2 is SMNVEV (reference sequence). V shed 5 bases, J shed 0 bases, and the junction held 10 bases outside the gene matches. The CDR3 reads CASSPLPGGSSYEQYF. CDR3 sequence (DNA): TGTGCCAGCAGTCCCCTCCCAGGGGGATCCTCCTACGAGCAGTACTTC.

This clonotype occurred many times. V gene TRBV5-1 combines with J gene TRBJ2-3; 10 bases map to TRBD2. This CDR3 comprises 17 residues. V gave up 3 bases and J gave up 3 bases; unmatched junction bases: 10. Germline values: CDR1 SGHRS, CDR2 YFSETQ. This CDR3 reads CASSSYPSGGPTDTQYF. CDR3 nucleotide sequence: TGCGCCAGCAGCTCGTACCCTAGCGGGGGTCCGACAGATACGCAGTATTTT.

This clonotype was picked up a small number of times. The chain joins TRBV5-1 to TRBJ2-2; possibly TRBD1 for D (5 bases). Germline V gene lookup returns CDR1 SGHRS and CDR2 YFSETQ. The CDR3 contains 17 residues. Between the trimmed V and J ends, which lost 4 bases and 1 base, there was a span of 17 bases. CDR3 sequence: CASSLDPSTGNTGELFF. The CDR3 DNA follows: TGCGCCAGCAGCCTGGACCCGTCAACAGGGAACACCGGGGAGCTGTTTTTT.

This rearrangement joins TRBV5-5 to TRBJ1-2, with D possibly TRBD1 on 5 matching bases. Trimming removed 4 bases at V and 2 bases at J, with 18 bases between. The CDR3 has 16 amino acids. The germline gives CDR1 SGHKS, CDR2 YYEKEE (reference sequence). CDR3 amino acids: CASSKWGLGLNYGYTF. DNA of the CDR3: TGTGCCAGCAGCAAGTGGGGGTTGGGACTAAACTATGGCTACACCTTC.

The CDR3 sequence: CASRAGGSLTGELFF. In nucleotides, the CDR3 is TGTGCCAGCAGAGCGGGAGGCTCGTTGACCGGGGAGCTGTTTTTT. The chain employs TRBV12-3 or TRBV12-4 and TRBJ2-2; the match to TRBD2 covers 9 bases. The CDR3 extends over 15 amino acids. V trimming: 6 bases; J trimming: 5 bases; junction bases outside the gene matches: 7.